Shown below are 27 T cell receptor beta chains from a single sample sequenced in a study of T cells in Graves' hyperthyroidism and ophthalmopathy. Using RNA transcripts as the source, TCR beta CDR3 regions were amplified. The TCR CDR3 was amplified in a first-round RT-PCR using the HTBI primer set. TCRdb passed the multiplex PCR reads through MiXCR, listing each CDR3 protein once. Of 500,000 to 600,000 distinct CDR3 sequences detected, roughly 46% appear once; the ten largest clones hold roughly 8.2%. Material: peripheral blood or thyroid tissue (not recorded which). The receptors shown here come from a woman aged 18-30 years with Graves' hyperthyroidism.

This clonotype occurred many times. The V call is TRBV5-4, the J call TRBJ2-7; D ambiguous. CDR1 is SGHNT, CDR2 YYREEE, per germline (reference sequence). V lost 4 bases, J lost 3 bases, and 14 bases lay in between. This CDR3 is 14 amino acids long. CDR3 protein: CASSRTYRGYEQYF. The CDR3 nucleotides read TGTGCCAGCAGCCGGACCTACCGAGGCTACGAGCAGTACTTC.

The rearrangement uses TRBV10-3 and TRBJ2-2; D not certain. Germline V lookup: CDR1 ENHRY, CDR2 SYGVKD. Trimming removed 4 bases at V and 1 base at J, with 10 bases between. There are 15 residues in the CDR3. The CDR3 DNA reads as TGTGCCATCAGTGGAACTACAGAGAACACCGGGGAGCTGTTTTTT. It specifies CAISGTTENTGELFF.

This clonotype was seen just once. The V and J genes are TRBV2 and TRBJ2-7; 7 bases map to TRBD2. CDR1 and CDR2 (germline): SNHLY, FYNNEI. The CDR3 sequence is 13 residues long. Unmatched junction bases numbered 6, after V lost 5 bases and J lost 5 bases. CDR3 residues: CASSFGEGDEQYF. CDR3 in DNA: TGTGCCAGCAGTTTCGGGGAGGGCGACGAGCAGTACTTC.

In its sample, this clonotype was seen many times. The chain uses TRBV12-3 or TRBV12-4 and TRBJ2-7; TRBD2 is a possible D gene (5 bases). The CDR3 consists of 15 residues. Trimming removed 5 bases from V and 5 bases from J, with 19 bases in between. The CDR3 spells CASSASDSRLDEQYF. CDR3 in DNA: TGTGCCAGCAGTGCTTCGGACTCCCGGCTGGACGAGCAGTACTTC.

The genes are TRBV20-1 and TRBJ1-1, with TRBD1 as a possible D gene (5 bases). Trimming took 6 bases from V and 0 from J, leaving 14 bases between them. Germline CDR1 DFQATT, CDR2 SNEGSKA (reference sequence). The CDR3 has 14 amino acids. The CDR3 DNA reads as TGCAGTGCGAGGAGGCGACAGATGAACACTGAAGCTTTCTTT. The encoded protein is CSARRRQMNTEAFF.

The V call is TRBV29-1, the J call TRBJ1-1; D may be TRBD1 (6 bases). Deletions cut 5 bases from V and 10 bases from J, with 14 bases between. The CDR3 loop spans 11 amino acids. Germline lookup yields CDR1 SQVTM and CDR2 ANQGSEA. The CDR3 coding sequence is TGCAGCGTTCTCCAGGGGTGGGGAGCTTTCTTT. It translates to CSVLQGWGAFF.

Comments on this clonotype: A much larger clone lies one base from this, so it may be a read error. The V gene is TRBV4-2, the J gene TRBJ1-1; the D is unclear. This CDR3 spans 15 amino acids. Per the germline V gene, CDR1 is LGHNA and CDR2 is YNFKEQ. CDR3 in amino acids: CASSPRGIIGTEASF. CDR3 bases: TGTGCCAGCAGCCCCCGTGGGATAATTGGCACTGAAGCTTCCTTT.

This clonotype was found many times. This chain links TRBV20-1 with TRBJ1-4; 7 positions match TRBD1. The CDR3 is made up of 14 amino acids. V lost 1 base and J lost 5; bases outside the gene matches: 4. Germline values: CDR1 DFQATT, CDR2 SNEGSKA (reference sequence). The CDR3 region is CSARAPGGNEKLFF. The CDR3, as DNA: TGCAGTGCTAGAGCGCCAGGGGGAAATGAAAAACTGTTTTTT.

Ten or more counts support this clonotype. The chain couples TRBV7-8 to TRBJ2-7, with a tentative D call TRBD1 (6 bases). The V gene lost 5 bases and the J gene lost 0 bases, with 14 bases spanning the gap. In germline, CDR1 is SGHVS, CDR2 FQNEAQ. The CDR3 sequence is 15 residues long. The CDR3 reads CASSNPTGNSYEQYF. CDR3 sequence (DNA): TGTGCCAGCAGCAACCCGACAGGCAACTCCTACGAGCAGTACTTC.

This clonotype was recorded many times. This chain joins TRBV20-1 and TRBJ1-3, with D unclear. V was cut by 4 bases and J by 3 bases, with 13 bases left in between. This CDR3 contains 14 residues. Germline-derived CDR1 and CDR2 are DFQATT and SNEGSKA (reference sequence). The CDR3 region is CSAMGRRSGNTIYF. The CDR3 nucleotides read TGCAGTGCTATGGGCAGGCGGAGTGGAAACACCATATATTTT.

This clonotype was seen many times. The V call is TRBV7-2, the J call TRBJ1-4; D might be TRBD1 (6 bases). This CDR3 is 14 amino acids long. Trimming cost V 1 base and J 6 bases, with 9 bases left between them. The germline V gene has CDR1 SGHTA and CDR2 FQGNSA. CDR3 coding DNA: TGTGCCAGCAGCTTAGACAGGGAGGATGAAAAACTGTTTTTT. Its protein is CASSLDREDEKLFF.

V and J are TRBV7-3 and TRBJ1-2; TRBD1 might be the D (5 bases). The CDR3 has 13 amino acids. Germline V gene data show CDR1 as SGHTA and CDR2 as FQGTGA. Trimming removed 5 bases at V and 7 bases at J, with 14 bases between. In DNA form, the CDR3 reads TGTGCCAGCAGCCAAGGCTCGACAGCTGGCTACACCTTC. This codes for CASSQGSTAGYTF.

On this clonotype: Germline and junction disagree at one end, which may indicate a read error. V usage is TRBV20-1 and J usage is TRBJ2-2, with D maybe TRBD1 (6 bases). Germline V lookup: CDR1 DFQATT, CDR2 SNEGSKA (reference sequence). The CDR3 spans 14 residues. The CDR3 sequence is CSARRQGNTGKLFF. The DNA of the CDR3 is TGCAGTGCTAGGAGGCAGGGGAACACCGGGAAGCTGTTTTTT.

This clonotype was counted a few times. This chain uses TRBV4-1 with TRBJ2-7, with D uncertain. V lost 0 bases and J lost 3, with 9 bases in between. The length of the CDR3 is 14 residues. Germline CDR1 is MGHRA and CDR2 is YSYEKL. The CDR3 loop is CASSQEEESYEQYF. The CDR3 DNA sequence: TGCGCCAGCAGCCAAGAAGAAGAGAGCTACGAGCAGTACTTC.

The chain links TRBV29-1 to TRBJ1-1; 7 bases line up with TRBD1. The CDR3 has 12 residues. The germline V gene encodes CDR1 SQVTM and CDR2 ANQGSEA. V lost 7 bases and J lost 6; bases outside the gene matches: 8. CDR3 coding DNA: TGCAGCGATGGACAGGTTGGGGCTGAAGCTTTCTTT. Translating it yields CSDGQVGAEAFF.

This clonotype was found many times. This chain uses TRBV30 with TRBJ1-2, with TRBD1 matching 7 bases. V lost 2 bases, J lost 4 bases, and 1 base stayed unmatched. The CDR3 extends over 12 amino acids. Germline CDR1 and CDR2: GTSNPN and SVGIG (reference sequence). This CDR3 reads CAWSRTGYGYTF. The CDR3 DNA follows: TGTGCCTGGAGTAGGACAGGCTATGGCTACACCTTC.

This clonotype was recorded once. The chain has TRBV9 and TRBJ2-3; D remains unclear. This CDR3 is 15 amino acids long. Germline values: CDR1 SGDLS, CDR2 YYNGEE. The V end was cut by 1 base, the J end by 3 bases, with 12 bases between. DNA for the CDR3: TGTGCCAGCAGCGTAATGCTAGTGTCTACAGATACGCAGTATTTT. It encodes CASSVMLVSTDTQYF.

About this clonotype itself: This may arise from a read error, as a much more abundant clone is one base away. The chain recombines TRBV20-1 with TRBJ2-7; D not certain. Germline V lookup: CDR1 DFQATT, CDR2 SNEGSKA (reference sequence). This CDR3 region has 12 residues. CDR3 sequence (DNA): TGCAATGCAAAAGCAGATAACTACGAGCAGTACTTC. Translation: CNAKADNYEQYF.

V usage is TRBV19 and J usage is TRBJ2-2, with 12 bases matching TRBD2. The CDR3 runs to 18 residues. V gave up 4 bases and J gave up 4 bases; unmatched junction bases: 10. CDR1 and CDR2 (germline): LNHDA, SQIVND (reference sequence). This CDR3 is CASSKGLAGGLGTGELFF. CDR3 in DNA: TGTGCCAGTAGTAAAGGGCTAGCGGGAGGGCTAGGCACCGGGGAGCTGTTTTTT.

In this sample, this clonotype turned up a few times. This sequence joins TRBV28 and TRBJ2-5; 10 nucleotides agree with TRBD2. V dropped 5 bases and J dropped 2; count of bases not matched to a gene: 8. The length of the CDR3 is 16 residues. Per germline, CDR1 MDHEN and CDR2 SYDVKM. CDR3 nucleotides: TGTGCCAGCAGTCCCGGACTAGCGGCACCTCAAGAGACCCAGTACTTC. This translates into CASSPGLAAPQETQYF.

On this clonotype: This could be a read error, since a much larger clone is one nucleotide away. The chain is built from TRBV7-9 and TRBJ2-7, with D hard to call. The germline V gene has CDR1 SEHNR and CDR2 FQNEAQ (reference sequence). This CDR3 spans 16 amino acids. Trimming left V 3 bases short and J 6 bases short, with 21 bases between. The CDR3 DNA reads TGTGCCAGCAGCTTTTCGGCCAGCGTGACGGCCTGCGAGCAGTACTTC. Its translation is CASSFSASVTACEQYF.

This clonotype was found many times. V usage is TRBV4-2 and J usage is TRBJ1-6; D possibly corresponds to TRBD1 (6 bases). Germline CDR1 and CDR2: LGHNA and YNFKEQ. CDR3 size: 14 residues. Between the trimmed V and J ends, which lost 4 bases and 8 bases, there was a span of 12 bases. Here the CDR3 DNA reads TGTGCCAGCAGCCGGGACAAAAGGGATTCACCCCTCCACTTT. Translated: CASSRDKRDSPLHF.

The chain uses TRBV2 and TRBJ1-2; 9 bases align to TRBD1. The CDR3 spans 13 residues. Germline loops: CDR1 SNHLY, CDR2 FYNNEI. V shed 7 bases and J 7 bases; nucleotides not matched to a gene: 7. The chain's CDR3 is CASNPDRGFGYTF. The CDR3 DNA follows: TGTGCCAGCAACCCGGACAGGGGTTTTGGCTACACCTTC.

The chain uses TRBV2 and TRBJ2-5; TRBD2 agrees at 12 bases. The CDR3 contains 14 residues. CDR1 and CDR2 from the germline V gene are SNHLY and FYNNEI. Germline trimming cut 9 bases from V and 2 bases from J; bases unmatched to any gene: 4. The CDR3 region has the DNA TGTGCCAGTGGGGGACTAGCGGGTCAAGAGACCCAGTACTTC. Translating gives CASGGLAGQETQYF.

The chain links TRBV15 to TRBJ1-2; a weak D match, TRBD1 (6 bases). From germline, CDR1 is LNHNV and CDR2 YYDKDF (reference sequence). This CDR3 is 13 amino acids long. Trimming pared 5 bases from V and 6 bases from J, leaving 13 bases between. The CDR3: CATSRDTQDGYTF. In DNA form, the CDR3 reads TGTGCCACCAGCCGGGACACGCAGGATGGCTACACCTTC.

The chain couples TRBV20-1 to TRBJ2-7, with 7 bases that match TRBD2. Losses at the gene ends were 6 bases for V and 5 bases for J; bases not matched to a gene: 13. Germline V gene sequence: CDR1 DFQATT, CDR2 SNEGSKA (reference sequence). The CDR3 spans 14 residues. DNA for the CDR3: TGCAGTGCCCCGCCCCCGGGACTAACCCACGAGCAGTACTTC. It yields the protein CSAPPPGLTHEQYF.

This clonotype has a count of ten or more. The gene calls are TRBV19 and TRBJ1-4, with a weak D call TRBD1 (5 bases). Trimming took off 5 bases at V and 0 bases at J, with 10 bases between the two ends. The CDR3 loop spans 15 amino acids. CDR1 is LNHDA and CDR2 is SQIVND in the germline V gene (reference sequence). The CDR3 bases are TGTGCCAGTAGTGTGGGGCGATCAACTAATGAAAAACTGTTTTTT. Translated, it gives CASSVGRSTNEKLFF.